This paragraph reports one T cell receptor beta chain. Its binding antigen is unknown. Base qualities are not at hand, and no much larger clone is one base apart. This entry is derived from a study of blood T cell repertoires in COVID-19 (TCRdb year 2020). Context from the whole study: Samples covering the acute and convalescent phases of COVID-19 were provided by collaborators in the United States, Italy and Spain. The prospective study material was composed of cDNA or gDNA derived from T cells, B-cell-depleted T cells, or PBMCs. Deeply sampled blood TCRbeta repertoires from subjects exposed to, actively infected with, or recovered from COVID-19 were included in the dataset. The repertoires were released in a freely available public database meant as a resource for research on the immune response to SARS-CoV-2. The samples were drawn from the first 160 participants of the ongoing ImmuneRACE study and from 1,254 subjects provided by 6 global collaborators. The sample metadata nearly always contained a de-identified subject ID, COVID-19 status, age in years and sex. Where HLA class I and class II types were available, the types were taken from metadata supplied by the sample provider, not from assay-based typing.

The V end gives up 4 bases and the J end 5 bases, leaving 4 bases in the junction not matched to a gene. CDR1 is given as SGHDT and CDR2 as YYEEEE, both from the germline V gene. There are 15 amino acids in the CDR3, from cysteine to phenylalanine inclusive. The kept DNA is CDR3 alone, 45 bases in frame from the first base. TCRbeta CDR3 regions were amplified from genomic DNA by means of the immunoSEQ Assay, a bias-controlled multiplex PCR. Processing in the source paper ran as follows. The number of nucleated cells in each sample was estimated by amplification of reference gene primers within the assay. Sequence reads were collapsed and filtered to measure the absolute abundance of every unique TCRbeta CDR3 rearrangement. For each sample, productive Simpson clonality was calculated by taking the square root of Simpson's diversity index across productive rearrangements. In its TCRdb copy, this immuneACCESS table keeps in-frame sequences only and misses some clones. Where compared with another copy, unresolved V genes explain less than half of these, and the others have no known cause. That table gives V, J and clone size, and the DNA gave D and trimming. This sample comprises roughly 330,000 clones, roughly nine tenths of them detected only once. The ten largest clonotypes hold approximately 5% of the sample.

General conclusions and limits of the study: The amount of clinical and demographic metadata varied by source and participant and was provided uncurated.

Participants in the prospective study were enrolled through a virtual design, were aged 18 to 89 years, and lived in approximately 25 United States geographic areas. In the prospective study, participants were assigned to cohorts based on the clinical history participants reported in a screening survey and a study questionnaire. Recovered participants in ImmuneRACE Cohort 3 were defined by two consecutive negative NP/OP PCR tests, clearance by a healthcare professional, or resolution of symptoms. Mobile phlebotomists in the prospective study collected whole blood, serum and a nasopharyngeal or oropharyngeal swab from every participant. Additional blood draws and questionnaires over an approximately two-month period could optionally be provided by prospective study participants. Before DNA extraction, prospective study blood samples were shipped either frozen or at room temperature.

Specimen: PBMCs or T cells enriched from blood (not recorded which). The receptor comes from a woman aged 25 to 45 who had recovered from COVID-19. The chain links TRBV5-6 with TRBJ1-6; the central 9 bases match TRBD1. The DNA sequence follows: TGTGCCAGCAGCAAAGGACAGGGGCATAATTCACCCCTCCACTTT. It encodes CASSKGQGHNSPLHF.